The 23 T cell receptor beta chains presented below share a single source sample, sequenced in a study of blood T cells in healthy people across ages. Primers used in a second PCR of about 7 to 12 cycles were a sample-barcoded 5' primer and a J-beta primer mix. TCRdb independently ran MiXCR on the 5' RACE reads; one entry per CDR3 protein. The sample has 1.5 million to 2 million distinct CDR3 sequences, approximately 28% seen once. Sequenced material: blood. The receptor source for this set is a woman aged 25-40 years in good health.

V gene TRBV6-5 combines with J gene TRBJ2-1, with 12 bases that match TRBD2. The V segment lost 4 bases and the J segment 9 bases; nucleotides outside the gene matches: 4. Germline V CDR1 and CDR2: MNHEY, SVGAGI. This CDR3 has 14 residues. In DNA form, the CDR3 reads TGTGCCAGCAGTTGGACTAGCGGGATGGGTGAGCAGTTCTTC. Protein: CASSWTSGMGEQFF.

The V call is TRBV28, the J call TRBJ2-7; D is unclear. Germline V gene sequence: CDR1 MDHEN, CDR2 SYDVKM. V was cut by 10 bases and J by 3 bases, with 13 bases left in between. The CDR3 consists of 12 residues. This CDR3 is CATRGEFYEQYF. As DNA, the CDR3 is TGTGCCACCAGAGGCGAGTTCTACGAGCAGTACTTC. The complete variable domain, with remaining parts taken from reference TRBV28 and TRBJ2-7, reads DVKVTQSSRYLVKRTGEKVFLECVQDMDHENMFWYRQDPGLGLRLIYFSYDVKMKEKGDIPEGYSVSREKKERFSLILESASTNQTSMYLCATRGEFYEQYFGPGTRLTVT.

This clonotype was picked up a small number of times. The V gene is TRBV9, the J gene TRBJ2-3; 7 bases fit TRBD2. This CDR3 has 18 amino acids. Germline V gene lookup returns CDR1 SGDLS and CDR2 YYNGEE. J lost 4 bases, V lost 1 base, and 15 bases had no gene match. The CDR3 DNA follows: TGTGCCAGCAGCGTAATCCCAGGCGGCGGGAGTAGGGCAGATACGCAGTATTTT. Its translation: CASSVIPGGGSRADTQYF.

The chain employs TRBV7-9 and TRBJ2-3; D gene ambiguous. This CDR3 contains 16 residues. V dropped 2 bases and J dropped 0 bases, with 12 bases sitting between them. Germline CDR1 is SEHNR and CDR2 is FQNEAQ (reference sequence). CDR3 coding DNA: TGTGCCAGCAGCTTACTGTCTGGGATAAGCACAGATACGCAGTATTTT. Protein: CASSLLSGISTDTQYF.

The chain couples TRBV29-1 to TRBJ1-2; TRBD1 matches at 8 bases. CDR3 length: 13 amino acids. CDR1 SQVTM and CDR2 ANQGSEA come from the germline V gene. After removal of 6 bases from V and 4 bases from J, the junction contained 7 bases not matched to a gene. CDR3 loop: CSVGQGSSYGYTF. In nucleotides, the CDR3 is TGCAGCGTCGGACAGGGATCAAGCTATGGCTACACCTTC.

This clonotype was recorded a few times. This chain connects TRBV5-6 to TRBJ2-3; perhaps D is TRBD1 or TRBD2 (5 bases each). The CDR3 extends over 14 amino acids. V was cut by 1 base and J by 7 bases, with 13 bases left in between. Germline CDR1 reads SGHDT; CDR2 reads YYEEEE. The CDR3 region has the DNA TGTGCCAGCAGCTTGACCGGGGCCCGTAATACGCAGTATTTT. This translates into CASSLTGARNTQYF.

This clonotype occurred a few times. The rearrangement links TRBV9 to TRBJ1-1; TRBD1 might be the D (5 bases). This CDR3 is 13 amino acids long. CDR1 is SGDLS and CDR2 is YYNGEE in the germline V gene. The V end was cut by 3 bases, the J end by 8 bases, with 14 bases between. The CDR3 nucleotides read TGTGCCAGCAGCGAAAGGGGCAGAGGGGAAGCTTTCTTT. Translated, it gives CASSERGRGEAFF.

This clonotype was seen repeatedly, ten times or more. The chain uses TRBV12-3 or TRBV12-4 and TRBJ2-1; 10 bases are shared with TRBD2. The CDR3 is made up of 16 amino acids. The trim removed 1 base at V and 2 bases at J, leaving 2 bases unmatched. This chain's CDR3 is CASSLELAGTYNEQFF. The CDR3 coding sequence is TGTGCCAGCAGTTTAGAACTAGCGGGAACCTACAATGAGCAGTTCTTC.

This clonotype has only a few counts. V usage is TRBV10-2 and J usage is TRBJ1-1, with 8 bases matching TRBD1. CDR1 and CDR2 (germline): WSHSY, SAAADI. V lost 2 bases, J lost 4 bases, and 6 bases stayed unmatched. The CDR3 runs 15 residues. CDR3 residues: CASSESWTGSTEAFF. The CDR3 DNA follows: TGCGCCAGCAGTGAGAGCTGGACAGGGAGCACTGAAGCTTTCTTT.

J is TRBJ2-7 and V is TRBV20-1; D may be TRBD1 (6 bases). CDR1 and CDR2 (germline): DFQATT, SNEGSKA (reference sequence). The V gene lost 4 bases and the J gene lost 3 bases, with 16 bases spanning the gap. The CDR3 totals 14 residues. The CDR3 DNA reads TGCAGTGCTATGGGGGCCGGATCCTACTACGAGCAGTACTTC. The encoded protein is CSAMGAGSYYEQYF.

V and J are TRBV19 and TRBJ2-3, with TRBD1 identical over 8 bases. Unmatched junction bases numbered 8, after V lost 5 bases and J lost 1 base. From germline, CDR1 is LNHDA and CDR2 SQIVND (reference sequence). The CDR3 loop spans 16 amino acids. This chain's CDR3 is CASSPLAGQGTDTQYF. DNA for the CDR3: TGTGCCAGTAGTCCTTTGGCGGGACAGGGCACAGATACGCAGTATTTT.

The V call is TRBV5-5, the J call TRBJ2-1; the D is unclear. This CDR3 spans 13 amino acids. Germline CDR1 is SGHKS and CDR2 is YYEKEE (reference sequence). V lost 1 base, J lost 4 bases, and 6 bases lay in between. The CDR3 protein is CASSLWRYNEQFF. For the CDR3, the DNA is TGTGCCAGCAGCTTGTGGCGGTACAATGAGCAGTTCTTC.

Comments on this clonotype: One end of the junction does not line up with germline, which may come from a read error. The J gene is TRBJ2-1, the V gene TRBV5-1; 7 bases match TRBD1. This CDR3 is built from 13 residues. CDR1 SGHRS and CDR2 YFSETQ come from the germline V gene. CDR3 DNA sequence: TGCGCCAGCAGCTTACAGGGGAACAATGAGCAGGTCTTC. Residues: CASSLQGNNEQVF.

This clonotype was counted a few times. The rearrangement uses TRBV5-1 and TRBJ2-1; 7 nucleotides match TRBD2. V trimming: 0 bases; J trimming: 0 bases; junction bases outside the gene matches: 9. The length of the CDR3 is 18 residues. Germline V lookup: CDR1 SGHRS, CDR2 YFSETQ. The CDR3 region has the DNA TGCGCCAGCAGCTTGGGGCTAGCGGCCCGAGGCTCCTACAATGAGCAGTTCTTC. Translation: CASSLGLAARGSYNEQFF.

The chain employs TRBV5-6 and TRBJ2-7; TRBD1 matches at 7 bases. The CDR3 covers 13 residues. Germline V gene lookup returns CDR1 SGHDT and CDR2 YYEEEE. After removal of 6 bases from V and 3 bases from J, the junction contained 6 bases not matched to a gene. The CDR3 coding sequence is TGTGCCAGCATACAACAGGGGAGCTACGAGCAGTACTTC. It specifies CASIQQGSYEQYF.

This chain uses TRBV7-9 with TRBJ2-2; the match to TRBD2 covers 9 bases. The CDR3 has 16 amino acids. J was trimmed by 6 bases and V by 6 bases; bases with no gene match: 11. Germline values: CDR1 SEHNR, CDR2 FQNEAQ (reference sequence). CDR3 DNA sequence: TGTGCCAGCAGGTTGCCAGGAGCGGGGGGACCCGGGGAGCTGTTTTTT. As protein: CASRLPGAGGPGELFF.

Remarks on this clonotype: This may stem from a read error, because a much larger clone lies one nucleotide away. V is TRBV14 and J is TRBJ1-2; the D is unclear. Germline V gene lookup returns CDR1 SGHDN and CDR2 FVKESK. The CDR3 is made up of 12 amino acids. CDR3: CASRRTGYGHTF. In DNA form, the CDR3 reads TGTGCCAGCAGACGGACGGGCTATGGCCACACCTTC.

The chain employs TRBV7-2 and TRBJ2-5, with a possible D match to TRBD1 (5 bases). This CDR3 has 14 residues. CDR1 and CDR2 from the germline V gene are SGHTA and FQGNSA. Trimming stripped 3 bases from V and 3 bases from J, with 11 bases between. The CDR3: CASSFETAKETQYF. Written as DNA, the CDR3 is TGTGCCAGCAGCTTCGAGACAGCCAAAGAGACCCAGTACTTC.

This clonotype has ten or more counts. The genes are TRBV5-5 and TRBJ1-2; TRBD1 might be the D (5 bases). The V end was cut by 4 bases, the J end by 3 bases, with 16 bases between. From germline, CDR1 is SGHKS and CDR2 YYEKEE (reference sequence). The CDR3 spans 15 residues. CDR3 region: CASSPGDGHDYGYTF. CDR3 nucleotide sequence: TGTGCCAGCAGCCCGGGGGACGGGCACGACTATGGCTACACCTTC.

This chain connects TRBV12-3 or TRBV12-4 to TRBJ2-3; D remains ambiguous. V was pared by 3 bases and J by 6 bases, with 10 bases between. The CDR3 extends over 13 amino acids. The CDR3 DNA sequence: TGTGCCAGCAGTTTGTCCGACCCGGATACGCAGTATTTT. Amino acid sequence: CASSLSDPDTQYF.

The rearrangement joins TRBV2 to TRBJ2-1; D gene unclear. Trimming removed 6 bases from V and 5 bases from J, with 8 bases in between. From germline, CDR1 is SNHLY and CDR2 FYNNEI. The CDR3 has 12 amino acids. CDR3 coding DNA: TGTGCCAGCAGGACCGACCACAATGAGCAGTTCTTC. Translated: CASRTDHNEQFF. Looking up the rest from reference TRBV2 and TRBJ2-1 gives the full variable domain: EPEVTQTPSHQVTQMGQEVILRCVPISNHLYFYWYRQILGQKVEFLVSFYNNEISEKSEIFDDQFSVERPDGSNFTLKIRSTKLEDSAMYFCASRTDHNEQFFGPGTRLTVL.

The chain couples TRBV11-2 to TRBJ2-7, with 8 bases lining up with TRBD2. The CDR3 length is 15 residues. V trimming: 4 bases; J trimming: 5 bases; junction bases outside the gene matches: 10. Germline values: CDR1 SGHAT, CDR2 FQNNGV. The CDR3 sequence is CASSSHGRAGDEQYF. Here the CDR3 DNA reads TGTGCCAGCAGCTCCCACGGTCGAGCGGGGGACGAGCAGTACTTC.

V usage is TRBV11-2 and J usage is TRBJ2-5, with TRBD2 as a possible D gene (6 bases). The CDR3 consists of 13 residues. V dropped 1 base and J dropped 4 bases, with 7 bases sitting between them. The V gene's germline CDR1 is SGHAT and CDR2 FQNNGV. CDR3 region: CASSLVTRETQYF. CDR3 DNA sequence: TGTGCCAGCAGCTTAGTGACTAGAGAGACCCAGTACTTC.